This is a list of T cell receptor beta chains from one sample in a study of blood T cell repertoires in COVID-19. Some clones are missing from TCRdb's copy, which holds only in-frame ones; the method was immunoSEQ multiplex PCR. The sample has about 160,000 clones; roughly 90% are singletons. Material: peripheral blood. The receptors stem from a woman between 65 and 79 years old with acute or convalescent COVID-19. Each CDR3 is given with its conserved first and last residue. Each record gives: V gene, J gene, CDR3 protein.

>TRBV7-8|TRBJ1-1
CASSFNRPNTEAFF
>TRBV14|TRBJ2-1
CASSQVIGQGYNEQFF
>TRBV4-3|TRBJ2-1
CASSQDPGALYNEQFF
>TRBV7-2|TRBJ2-1
CASSLVPGGLGQFF
>TRBV5-1|TRBJ1-4
CASSYSTSPTNEKLFF
>TRBV30|TRBJ2-3
CAWMDSGTDTQYF
>TRBV15|TRBJ1-6
CATSSEPSSSYNSPLHF
>TRBV29-1|TRBJ2-2
CSVGAGGELFF
>TRBV4-3|TRBJ2-7
CASSQDGLNGGEQYF
>TRBV6-2/TRBV6-3|TRBJ2-7
CASSLQGFNEQYF
>TRBV2|TRBJ1-4
CASSGNEKLFF
>TRBV30|TRBJ2-7
CAWSGEALTYEQYF
>TRBV2|TRBJ2-1
CASLERSGFSYNEQFF
>TRBV27|TRBJ2-7
CASSPPKPYEQYF
>TRBV2|TRBJ1-4
CASRHPGQANEKLFF
>TRBV6-2/TRBV6-3|TRBJ1-1
CASSYLGGGTEAFF
>TRBV7-9|TRBJ1-3
CASSRGLGNTIYF
>TRBV28|TRBJ2-1
CASSSRLAGVYNEQFF
>TRBV27|TRBJ2-1
CASSPRDRSYNEQFF
>TRBV7-9|TRBJ1-4
CASSLKGRGEKLFF
>TRBV5-1|TRBJ2-2
CASSLRLAGNTGELFF
>TRBV19|TRBJ1-6
CASSSQGAYNSPLHF
>TRBV6-5|TRBJ1-6
CASSSGSFLHSPLHF
>TRBV7-2|TRBJ2-5
CASSLARDRGRQETQYF
>TRBV5-4|TRBJ2-1
CASSSFKLANNEQFF
>TRBV5-6|TRBJ1-2
CASSLAGPGGLYGYTF
>TRBV5-1|TRBJ2-7
CASSQLAGGSYEQYF
>TRBV20-1|TRBJ2-3
CSAGSGDTQYF